This TCR beta chain emerged from a study of CD8+ T cells in alopecia areata. This CDR3 spans 15 amino acids. CDR1 SQVTM and CDR2 ANQGSEA come from the germline V gene. V lost 3 bases, J lost 0 bases, and 15 bases lay in between. Extraction of RNA preceded its reverse transcription into cDNA, which served as the sequencing template. Generated by immunoSEQ multiplex PCR, the TCRdb table keeps only in-frame clones and is missing some. The sample includes around 140,000 clones, about 46% of them seen just once. This clonotype was obtained from a human donor with alopecia areata. The chain combines TRBV29-1 with TRBJ2-7; tentatively, D is TRBD2 (6 bases). The sequencing here drew on CD8+ T cells sorted from blood, taken at week 0. The CDR3 loop is CSVEGWGGTSYEQYF. In nucleotides, the CDR3 is TGCAGCGTTGAGGGGTGGGGCGGGACCTCCTACGAGCAGTACTTC.